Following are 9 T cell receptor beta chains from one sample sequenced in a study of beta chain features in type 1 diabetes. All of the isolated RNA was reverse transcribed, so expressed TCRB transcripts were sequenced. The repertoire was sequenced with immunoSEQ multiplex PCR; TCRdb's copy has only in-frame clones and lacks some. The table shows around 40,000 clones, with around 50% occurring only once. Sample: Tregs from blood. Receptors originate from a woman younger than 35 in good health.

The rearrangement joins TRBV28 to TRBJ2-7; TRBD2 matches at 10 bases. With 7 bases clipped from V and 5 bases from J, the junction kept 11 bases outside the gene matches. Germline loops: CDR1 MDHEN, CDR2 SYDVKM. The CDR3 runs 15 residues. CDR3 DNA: TGTGCCAGCATCTCTCCCACCCTAGCGGGAGACGAGCAGTACTTC. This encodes CASISPTLAGDEQYF.

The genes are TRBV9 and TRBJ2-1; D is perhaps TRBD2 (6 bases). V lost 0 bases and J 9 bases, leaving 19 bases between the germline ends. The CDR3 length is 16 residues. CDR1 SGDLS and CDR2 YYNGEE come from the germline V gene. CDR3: CASSVVGGLTGGEQFF. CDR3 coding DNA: TGTGCCAGCAGCGTAGTGGGAGGACTAACCGGGGGTGAGCAGTTCTTC.

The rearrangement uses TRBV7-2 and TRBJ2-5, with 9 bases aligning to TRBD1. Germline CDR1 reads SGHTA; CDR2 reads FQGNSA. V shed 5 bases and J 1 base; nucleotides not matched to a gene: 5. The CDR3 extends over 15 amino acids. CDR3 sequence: CASSMGQGFQETQYF. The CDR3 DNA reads TGTGCCAGCAGCATGGGACAGGGATTCCAAGAGACCCAGTACTTC.

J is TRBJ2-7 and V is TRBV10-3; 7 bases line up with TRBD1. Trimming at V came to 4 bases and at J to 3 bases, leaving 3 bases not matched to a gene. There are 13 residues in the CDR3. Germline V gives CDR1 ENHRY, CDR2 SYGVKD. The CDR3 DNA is TGTGCCATCAGTGGACAGGGCTACTACGAGCAGTACTTC. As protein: CAISGQGYYEQYF.

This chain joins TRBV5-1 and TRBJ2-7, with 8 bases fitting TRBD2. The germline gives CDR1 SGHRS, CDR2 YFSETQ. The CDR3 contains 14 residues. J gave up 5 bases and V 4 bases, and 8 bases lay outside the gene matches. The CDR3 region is CASSGPGTRNEQYF. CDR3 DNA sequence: TGCGCCAGCAGCGGACCCGGGACTAGAAACGAGCAGTACTTC.

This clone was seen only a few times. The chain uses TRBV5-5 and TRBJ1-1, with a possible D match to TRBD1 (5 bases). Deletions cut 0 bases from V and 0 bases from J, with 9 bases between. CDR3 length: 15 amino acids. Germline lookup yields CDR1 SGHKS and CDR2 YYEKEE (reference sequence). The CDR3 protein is CASSLDRFLNTEAFF. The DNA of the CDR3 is TGTGCCAGCAGCTTGGACAGGTTTTTGAACACTGAAGCTTTCTTT.

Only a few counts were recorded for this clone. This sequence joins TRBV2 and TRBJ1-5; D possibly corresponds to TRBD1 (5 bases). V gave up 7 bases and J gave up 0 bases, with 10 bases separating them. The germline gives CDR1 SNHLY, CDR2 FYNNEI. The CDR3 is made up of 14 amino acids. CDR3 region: CASMDTFSNQPQHF. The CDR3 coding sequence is TGTGCCAGCATGGACACCTTTAGCAATCAGCCCCAGCATTTT.

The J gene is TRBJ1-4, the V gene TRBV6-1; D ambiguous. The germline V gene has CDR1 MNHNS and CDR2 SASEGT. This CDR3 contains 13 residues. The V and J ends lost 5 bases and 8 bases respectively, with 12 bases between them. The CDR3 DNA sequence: TGTGCCAGCAGTCCCTCGGGATTCGAAAAACTGTTTTTT. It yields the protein CASSPSGFEKLFF.

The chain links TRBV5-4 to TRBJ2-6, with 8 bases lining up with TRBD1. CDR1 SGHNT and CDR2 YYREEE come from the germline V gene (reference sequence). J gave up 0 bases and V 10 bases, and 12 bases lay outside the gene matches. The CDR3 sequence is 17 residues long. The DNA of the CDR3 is TGTGCCGGAGGGGGCAGGGGGCGACTCTCTGGGGCCAACGTCCTGACTTTC. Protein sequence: CAGGGRGRLSGANVLTF.